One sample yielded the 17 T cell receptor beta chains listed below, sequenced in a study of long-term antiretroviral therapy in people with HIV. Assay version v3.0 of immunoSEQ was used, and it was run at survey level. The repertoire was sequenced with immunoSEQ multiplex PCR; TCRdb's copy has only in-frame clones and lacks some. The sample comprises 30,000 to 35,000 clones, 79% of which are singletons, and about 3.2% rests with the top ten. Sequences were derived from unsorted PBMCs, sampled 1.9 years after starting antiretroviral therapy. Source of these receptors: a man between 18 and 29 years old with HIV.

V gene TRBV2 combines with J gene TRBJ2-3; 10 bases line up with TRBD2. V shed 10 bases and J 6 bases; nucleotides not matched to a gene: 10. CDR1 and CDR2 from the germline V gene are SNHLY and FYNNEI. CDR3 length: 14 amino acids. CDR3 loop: CATLSPSGGDTQYF. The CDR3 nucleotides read TGTGCCACCTTGTCCCCTAGCGGGGGTGATACGCAGTATTTT.

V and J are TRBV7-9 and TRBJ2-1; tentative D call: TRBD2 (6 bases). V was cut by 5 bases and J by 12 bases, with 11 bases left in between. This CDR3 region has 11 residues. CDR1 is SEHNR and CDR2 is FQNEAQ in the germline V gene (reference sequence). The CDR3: CASSRPGVQFF. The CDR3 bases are TGTGCCAGCAGCCGTCCGGGGGTGCAGTTCTTC. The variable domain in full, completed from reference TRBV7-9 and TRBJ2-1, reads DTGVSQNPRHKITKRGQNVTFRCDPISEHNRLYWYRQTLGQGPEFLTYFQNEAQLEKSRLLSDRFSAERPKGSFSTLEIQRTEQGDSAMYLCASSRPGVQFFGPGTRLTVL.

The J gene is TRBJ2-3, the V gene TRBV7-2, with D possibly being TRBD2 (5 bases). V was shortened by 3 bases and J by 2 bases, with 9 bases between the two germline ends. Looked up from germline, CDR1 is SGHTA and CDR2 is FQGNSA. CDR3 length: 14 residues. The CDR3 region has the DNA TGTGCCAGCAGCTTCGGACTGAACACAGATACGCAGTATTTT. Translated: CASSFGLNTDTQYF.

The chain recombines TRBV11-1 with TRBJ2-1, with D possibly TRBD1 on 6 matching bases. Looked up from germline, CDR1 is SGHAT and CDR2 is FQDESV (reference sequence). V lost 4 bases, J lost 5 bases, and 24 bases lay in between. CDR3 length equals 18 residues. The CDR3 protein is CASSSTGSGTLKNNEQFF. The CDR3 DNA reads TGTGCCAGCAGCTCAACAGGGTCGGGTACCCTAAAAAACAATGAGCAGTTCTTC.

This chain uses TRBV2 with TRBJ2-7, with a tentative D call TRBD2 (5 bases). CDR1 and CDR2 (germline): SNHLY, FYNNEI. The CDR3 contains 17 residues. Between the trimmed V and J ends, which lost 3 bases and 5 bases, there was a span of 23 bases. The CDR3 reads CASSDGGAGSWKNEQYF. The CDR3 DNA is TGTGCCAGCAGTGACGGAGGAGCTGGGAGTTGGAAAAACGAGCAGTACTTC.

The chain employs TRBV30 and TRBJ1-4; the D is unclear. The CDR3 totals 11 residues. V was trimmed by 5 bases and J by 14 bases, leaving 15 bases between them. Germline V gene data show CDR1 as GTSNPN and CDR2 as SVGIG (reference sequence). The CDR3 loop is CAWGGVGTLFF. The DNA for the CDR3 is TGTGCCTGGGGAGGAGTGGGAACTCTGTTTTTT.

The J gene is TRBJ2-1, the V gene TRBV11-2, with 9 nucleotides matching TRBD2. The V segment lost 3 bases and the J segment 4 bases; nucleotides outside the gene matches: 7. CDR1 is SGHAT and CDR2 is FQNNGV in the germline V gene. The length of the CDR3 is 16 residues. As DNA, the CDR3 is TGTGCCAGCAGCTTGGCCCCGACTAGCGGATACAATGAGCAGTTCTTC. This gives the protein CASSLAPTSGYNEQFF.

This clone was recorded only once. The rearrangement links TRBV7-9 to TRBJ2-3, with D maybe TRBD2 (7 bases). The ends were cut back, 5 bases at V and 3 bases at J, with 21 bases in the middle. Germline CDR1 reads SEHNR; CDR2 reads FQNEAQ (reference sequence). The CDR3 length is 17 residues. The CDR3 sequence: CASSHGLEGGATDTQYF. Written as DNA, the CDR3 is TGTGCCAGCAGCCACGGATTGGAGGGGGGGGCGACAGATACGCAGTATTTT.

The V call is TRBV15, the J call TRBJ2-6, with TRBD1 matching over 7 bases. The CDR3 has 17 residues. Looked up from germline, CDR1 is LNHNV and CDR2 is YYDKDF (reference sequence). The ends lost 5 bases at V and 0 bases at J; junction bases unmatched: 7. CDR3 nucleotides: TGTGCCACCAGCGGAACAGGGGACAGCTCTGGGGCCAACGTCCTGACTTTC. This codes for CATSGTGDSSGANVLTF.

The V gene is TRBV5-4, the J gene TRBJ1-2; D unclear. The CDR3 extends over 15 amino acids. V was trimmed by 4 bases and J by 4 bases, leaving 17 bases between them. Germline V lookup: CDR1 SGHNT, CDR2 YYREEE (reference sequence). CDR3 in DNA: TGTGCCAGCAGCACTGCGGCCCAATCAGCCTATGGCTACACCTTC. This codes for CASSTAAQSAYGYTF. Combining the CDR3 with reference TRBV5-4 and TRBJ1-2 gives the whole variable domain ETGVTQSPTHLIKTRGQQVTLRCSSQSGHNTVSWYQQALGQGPQFIFQYYREEENGRGNFPPRFSGLQFPNYSSELNVNALELDDSALYLCASSTAAQSAYGYTFGSGTRLTVV.

CDR3: CAWNFDSYEQYF. CDR3 in DNA: TGTGCCTGGAATTTTGACTCCTACGAGCAGTACTTC. V usage is TRBV30 and J usage is TRBJ2-7; no reliable D call. The germline V gene has CDR1 GTSNPN and CDR2 SVGIG (reference sequence). Trimming took 4 bases from V and 0 from J, leaving 7 bases between them. This CDR3 has 12 amino acids.

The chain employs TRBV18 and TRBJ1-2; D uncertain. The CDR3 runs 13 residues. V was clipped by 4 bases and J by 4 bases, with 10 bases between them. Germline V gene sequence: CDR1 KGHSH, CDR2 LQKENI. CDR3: CASSRLSGYGYTF. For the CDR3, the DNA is TGTGCCAGCTCACGGCTTTCGGGCTATGGCTACACCTTC.

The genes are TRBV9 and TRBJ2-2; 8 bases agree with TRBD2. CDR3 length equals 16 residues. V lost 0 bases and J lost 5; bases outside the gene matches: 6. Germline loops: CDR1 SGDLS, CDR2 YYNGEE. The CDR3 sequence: CASSVATSGTTGELFF. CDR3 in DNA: TGTGCCAGCAGCGTAGCTACTAGCGGTACTACCGGGGAGCTGTTTTTT. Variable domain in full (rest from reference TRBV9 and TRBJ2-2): DSGVTQTPKHLITATGQRVTLRCSPRSGDLSVYWYQQSLDQGLQFLIQYYNGEERAKGNILERFSAQQFPDLHSELNLSSLELGDSALYFCASSVATSGTTGELFFGEGSRLTVL.

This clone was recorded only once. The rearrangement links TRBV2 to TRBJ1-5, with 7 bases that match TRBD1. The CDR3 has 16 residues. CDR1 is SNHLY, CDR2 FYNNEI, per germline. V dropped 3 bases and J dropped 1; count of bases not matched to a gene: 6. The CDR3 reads CASSDQTGISNQPQHF. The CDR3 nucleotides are TGTGCCAGCAGTGACCAGACAGGGATCAGCAATCAGCCCCAGCATTTT.

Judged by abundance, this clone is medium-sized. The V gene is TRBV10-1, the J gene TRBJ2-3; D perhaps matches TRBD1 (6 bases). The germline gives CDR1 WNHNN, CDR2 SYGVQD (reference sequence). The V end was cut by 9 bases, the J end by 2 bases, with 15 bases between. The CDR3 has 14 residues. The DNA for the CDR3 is TGCGCCAGGATAACAGGGACGATCACAGATACGCAGTATTTT. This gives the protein CARITGTITDTQYF.

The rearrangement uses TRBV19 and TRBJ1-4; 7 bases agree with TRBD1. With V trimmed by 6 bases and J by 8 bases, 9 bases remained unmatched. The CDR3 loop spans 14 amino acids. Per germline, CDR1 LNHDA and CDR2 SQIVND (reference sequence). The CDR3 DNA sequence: TGTGCCAGTAGGGAAAGACAGGGCCACGAAAAACTGTTTTTT. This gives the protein CASRERQGHEKLFF.

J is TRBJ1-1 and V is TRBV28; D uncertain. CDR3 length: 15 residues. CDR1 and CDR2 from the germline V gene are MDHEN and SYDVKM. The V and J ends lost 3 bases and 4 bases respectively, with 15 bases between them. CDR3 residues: CASSFSDPWTTEAFF. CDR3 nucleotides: TGTGCCAGCAGTTTTTCGGACCCCTGGACCACTGAAGCTTTCTTT.